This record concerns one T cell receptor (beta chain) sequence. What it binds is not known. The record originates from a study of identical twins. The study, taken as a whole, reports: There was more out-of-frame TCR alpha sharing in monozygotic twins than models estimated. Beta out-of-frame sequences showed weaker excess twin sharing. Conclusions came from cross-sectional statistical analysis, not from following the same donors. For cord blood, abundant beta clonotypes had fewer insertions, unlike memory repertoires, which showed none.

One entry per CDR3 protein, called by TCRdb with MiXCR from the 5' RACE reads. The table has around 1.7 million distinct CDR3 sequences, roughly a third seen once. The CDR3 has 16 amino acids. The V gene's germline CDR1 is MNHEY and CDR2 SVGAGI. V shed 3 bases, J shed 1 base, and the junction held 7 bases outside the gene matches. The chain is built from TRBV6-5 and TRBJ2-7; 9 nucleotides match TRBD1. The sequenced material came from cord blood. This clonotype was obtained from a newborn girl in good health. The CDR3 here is CASSYVRTGVSYEQYF. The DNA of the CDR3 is TGTGCCAGCAGTTATGTTCGGACAGGGGTATCCTACGAGCAGTACTTC.